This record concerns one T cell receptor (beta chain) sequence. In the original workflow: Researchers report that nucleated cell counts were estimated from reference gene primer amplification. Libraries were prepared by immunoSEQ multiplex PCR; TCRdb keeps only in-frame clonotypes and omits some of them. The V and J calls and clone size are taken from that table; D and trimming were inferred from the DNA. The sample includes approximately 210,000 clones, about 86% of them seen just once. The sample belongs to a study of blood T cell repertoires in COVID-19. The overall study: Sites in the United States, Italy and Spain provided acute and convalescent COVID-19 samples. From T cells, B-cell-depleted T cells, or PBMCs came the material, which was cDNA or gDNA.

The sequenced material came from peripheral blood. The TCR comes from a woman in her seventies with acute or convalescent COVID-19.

This CDR3 is CASGLGGYYGYTF. CDR3 coding DNA: TGTGCTAGTGGTTTAGGGGGCTACTATGGCTACACCTTC. The genes are TRBV12-5 and TRBJ1-2; 7 positions match TRBD1. After removal of 3 bases from V and 3 bases from J, the junction contained 1 base not matched to a gene. Looked up from germline, CDR1 is LGHNT and CDR2 is FRNRAP. This CDR3 contains 13 residues. Drawing the rest from reference TRBV12-5 and TRBJ1-2, the complete variable domain is DARVTQTPRHKVTEMGQEVTMRCQPILGHNTVFWYRQTMMQGLELLAYFRNRAPLDDSGMPKDRFSAEMPDATLATLKIQPSEPRDSAVYFCASGLGGYYGYTFGSGTRLTVV.